This T cell receptor (beta chain) was captured in a study of vaccination and CD4 T cells after COVID-19 (dated by TCRdb to between 2021 and 2024). About the investigation overall: Convalescent patients had a positive SARS-CoV-2 result on nasal swab PCR, and of these patients, several had mild disease and one had severe disease. Six males and four females were included in the convalescent cohort, with two Hispanic individuals, seven Caucasians, two Asians and one multiracial person represented. Two doses of either the Pfizer-BioNTech BNT162b2 vaccine (n=8) or the Moderna mRNA-1273 vaccine (n=2) were administered to participants. Post-COVID blood samples were collected from convalescent patients a median of around 96 days after diagnosis, with a range of roughly 30 to 161 days. Post-vaccine blood samples were obtained a median of around 74 days after the second vaccine dose, with a range of roughly 13 to 250 days. For stimulating the cultures, overlapping spike peptide pools were used, derived from SARS-CoV-2 as well as from the common cold coronaviruses HCoV-NL63, HCoV-OC43 and HCoV-229E. As controls, cultures received a CEFX viral epitope pool (the positive control), an HIV-1 Nef peptide pool (the negative control), or no peptide at all. In around ten COVID-19 convalescent patients and several infection-naive healthy vaccine recipients, the spike-specific CD4+ TCR repertoire before mRNA vaccination was compared with the repertoire after mRNA vaccination. What the research found in general, with its limitations: Relatively few convalescent patients were included in the study, and early timepoints after natural infection were not analyzed. Of the vaccine-specific clones found in convalescent patients, nearly all (304 of 307) were mono-reactive for SARS-CoV-2 spike instead of being cross-reactive with common cold coronaviruses. Although the median number of SARS-CoV-2-reactive clonotypes went up from some 23 after infection to 35 to 40 after vaccination, the increase was not significant. Among the post-vaccine SARS-CoV-2-reactive clones in convalescent patients, a median approximately 90% showed up only after vaccination, which suggests vaccine-specific priming.

Explained via the paper, the treatment or condition label denotes: approximately nine-day PBMC culture with coronavirus spike peptide pools or control peptides (ViraFEST assay). To expand antigen-specific T cells with peptide pools and then pick out the expanded clonotypes through TCR sequencing, the study relied on the ViraFEST assay. The convalescent patients' positive SARS-CoV-2 PCR tests were from March to December 2020, which was before the Alpha, Beta and Delta variants emerged in the United States. Approximately 2.1 million PBMCs per well were cultured in IMDM with approximately 5% human AB serum and 8 to 10 IU/ml IL-2, plus 10 ug/ml peptide pools. On days 3 and 7, half of the culture medium was replaced with fresh IL-2-containing medium. Once the cells had been in culture for around ten days, the EasySep CD4+ T cell isolation kit was used to isolate CD4+ T cells by negative selection. Ficoll-Paque Plus gradient centrifugation was used to isolate PBMCs from whole blood, and the isolated PBMCs were then either used fresh or cryopreserved at -140C. Each culture condition was generally run in triplicate wells.

Reading the germline V gene (reference sequence) gives CDR1 SGHNT and CDR2 YYREEE. The junction carries 14 bases between V and J, which are trimmed by 4 bases and 4 bases respectively. CDR3 length: 14 amino acids, cysteine to phenylalanine. The CDR3 DNA has 42 bases and is translated from base 1. Comment on this clonotype: The antigen it binds to is not known. No much larger clone exists at a distance of one base, and base qualities are not known.

Library generation was performed with PCR. DNA from cultured CD4+ T cells was subjected to TCR sequencing with the Oncomine TCR Beta short-read assay at the Johns Hopkins FTIC core. Genomic DNA was extracted from the cultured CD4+ T cells with the QIAamp micro DNA kit. Oncomine TCR Beta libraries from cultured CD4+ T cells were pooled with unique dual indexes and sequenced on an Illumina iSeq 100. Per the authors' processing: Non-productive sequences were removed, and CDR3s not starting with C, not ending with F or W, or shorter than 7 amino acids were discarded. The MANAFEST web application identified antigen-specific clonotypes by comparing peptide-stimulated wells against reference wells and other culture wells. To be called positive, a clone needed an FDR below 0.05, an odds ratio above 5, and a productive frequency above 0.1% in at least two of three replicate wells. Cross-reactive clonotypes were defined as significantly expanded in both SARS-CoV-2 spike wells and at least one common cold coronavirus spike condition. Using R version 3.6.1, CDR3 homology was evaluated through Levenshtein distances (stringdist) along with unrooted phylogenetic trees (ape). TCRdb trimmed the raw reads at Q25, called clones with MiXCR and kept productive beta chains. Here each entry gathers all rows of one CDR3 protein and keeps the most common genes and DNA. In this record, the V and J calls reflect TCRdb's handling and not the investigators' own analysis. Here the sample has about 2,700 distinct CDR3 sequences; over 25% occur a single time. The top ten clonotypes cover approximately 30% of the sample.

This receptor was obtained from a human donor who had recovered from COVID-19. The chain uses TRBV5-4 and TRBJ1-1; the D gene is perhaps TRBD1, on 6 matching bases. Sequencing used CD4+ T cells from blood, cultured in vitro, obtained after SARS-CoV-2 vaccination. Here the CDR3 is given as CASSPVQGGTEAFF. Here is the DNA: TGTGCCAGCAGCCCCGTACAGGGAGGCACTGAAGCTTTCTTT.